The rows below give T cell receptor beta chains drawn from one sample of a study of T cell repertoires in cytomegalovirus infection. TCRdb redid the calling of the reads with MiXCR, one entry per CDR3 protein. The sample shows around 770,000 distinct CDR3 sequences, approximately 32% of them seen only once. Their recognized antigens are unknown. The sample was cultured CD8+ T cells from PBMCs, taken from culture after CMV antigen stimulation. Receptor source: a human donor in good health (CMV status not recorded). Some clones in this sample may be carry-over from other donors' samples. CDR3s include the opening cysteine and the closing phenylalanine or tryptophan. The order of the fields is J gene, V gene, D gene, clone size, CDR3 DNA, CDR3 protein. A D gene is named only where the DNA matches it firmly. Size values are once, few and many counts, or a class for expanded clones, and some rows have none.

>TRBJ2-3|TRBV6-1|-|-
TGTGCCAGCAGTGAAGGGTACTATGGCGCAGATACGCAGTATTTT
CASSEGYYGADTQYF
>TRBJ1-6|TRBV4-1|-|-
TGCGCCAGCAGCCAAGACCCCACCCCGGTTTCACCCCTCCACTTT
CASSQDPTPVSPLHF
>TRBJ1-2|TRBV7-9|-|many
TGTGCCAGCAGCTCAACCCCTCGAGGACCTGAATGGGGTGGCTACACCTTC
CASSSTPRGPEWGGYTF
>TRBJ1-2|TRBV6-1|TRBD1|-
TGTGCCAGCAGTCCTCTCCGACAGGGAGATGGCTACACCTTC
CASSPLRQGDGYTF
>TRBJ2-1|TRBV10-1|TRBD2|-
TGCGCCAGCAGTGAGGGACTAGCTTTCTACAATGAGCAGTTCTTC
CASSEGLAFYNEQFF
>TRBJ2-5|TRBV6-6|-|few
TGTGCCAGCAGTTACACCGGACTCCAAGAGACCCAGTACTTC
CASSYTGLQETQYF
>TRBJ2-1|TRBV4-1|TRBD1|few
TGCGCCAGCAGCCAAGATCCGGGACAGCCATACAATGAGCAGTTCTTC
CASSQDPGQPYNEQFF
>TRBJ1-2|TRBV4-1|TRBD1|-
TGCGCCAGCAGCGAAACCGAGACAGGGGACTATGGCTACACCTTC
CASSETETGDYGYTF
>TRBJ2-1|TRBV6-1|TRBD1|-
TGTGCCAGCAGTGAAGACAGGGGTAATTACAATGAGCAGTTCTTC
CASSEDRGNYNEQFF
>TRBJ1-5|TRBV6-6|TRBD1|few
TGTGCCAGCAGTTACTCGGAGACTTACTGGGTGAGACAGGGGAGCAATCAGCCCCAGCATTTT
CASSYSETYWVRQGSNQPQHF
>TRBJ2-1|TRBV6-2/TRBV6-3|TRBD1|few
TGTGCCAGCAGTTACTTGGGACAGGGTCCGCCCCACAATGAGCAGTTCTTC
CASSYLGQGPPHNEQFF
>TRBJ1-2|TRBV29-1|-|few
TGCAGCGTCCCTAGAGACCGACGGGACTATGGCTACACCTTC
CSVPRDRRDYGYTF
>TRBJ2-1|TRBV5-5|-|-
TGTGCCAGCAGCTTGGGGACCCATGAGCAGTTCTTC
CASSLGTHEQFF
>TRBJ1-2|TRBV7-8|-|many
TGTGCCAGCAGCTTAAGCCCGACTAATGGCTACACCTTC
CASSLSPTNGYTF
>TRBJ2-7|TRBV20-1|-|-
TGCAGTGCTAGAGATGGGGACGGAGAGTCCTACGAGCAGTACTTC
CSARDGDGESYEQYF
>TRBJ2-3|TRBV6-2/TRBV6-3|-|few
TGTGCCAGCAGTAAGAGGGGGACGGCTTCCACAGATACGCAGTATTTT
CASSKRGTASTDTQYF
>TRBJ2-1|TRBV4-1|-|-
TGCGCCAGCAGCCAGAGCACTTACAATGAGCAGTTCTTC
CASSQSTYNEQFF
>TRBJ2-7|TRBV7-6|TRBD2|few
TGTGCCAGCAGCTTAGAACCAGCGGGGGGGTTCTACGAGCAGTACTTC
CASSLEPAGGFYEQYF